A selection of T cell receptor beta chains follows, all from one sample in a study of blood T cells in healthy people across ages. TCRdb reprocessed the 5' RACE reads with MiXCR, giving one entry per CDR3 protein. The sample has 600,000 to 850,000 distinct CDR3 sequences; approximately 39% are singletons. Material: blood. The receptors derive from a woman in her fifties or sixties in good health. The CDR3 runs from the conserved cysteine through the conserved F or W. A D gene is named only where the DNA matches it firmly. Clone size, where shown, is once, few, many, or a class for clones that have expanded.

j_call clone_size d_call v_call cdr3_nt cdr3_aa
TRBJ1-1 few NA TRBV5-1 TGCGCCAGCAGCTTTTGGCAAACCCGCACTGAAGCTTTCTTT CASSFWQTRTEAFF
TRBJ2-1 NA TRBD1 TRBV18 TGTGCCAGCTCACCACCGGTGTGGGACAGGGCAAGGAATGAGCAGTTCTTC CASSPPVWDRARNEQFF
TRBJ2-5 few TRBD1 TRBV4-2 TGTGCCAGCAGCCAAGAACCTGGACAGGGGGCTCGGGAGCAGTACTTC CASSQEPGQGAREQYF
TRBJ1-5 NA NA TRBV6-5 TGTGCCAGCAAGGGCCAGGGATGGGAACAGCCCCAGCATTTT CASKGQGWEQPQHF
TRBJ2-7 NA NA TRBV6-6 TGTGCCAGCAGTTACCCAGCCAGGAACGGGGAGCAGTACTTC CASSYPARNGEQYF
TRBJ2-1 few TRBD2 TRBV20-1 TGCAGTGCTCCAAGAACTAGCGGGAGGGACAATGAGCAGTTCTTC CSAPRTSGRDNEQFF
TRBJ2-7 few TRBD2 TRBV10-3 TGTGCCATCAGACCCGGGACTAGCGAAGATGAGCAGTACTTC CAIRPGTSEDEQYF
TRBJ2-7 NA NA TRBV7-3 TGTGCCGGACAGGAACTAGCGGAGGAATACGAGCAGTACTTC CAGQELAEEYEQYF
TRBJ1-2 NA TRBD1 TRBV2 TGTGCCAGCAGGGCCGGGACAGCTAACCCCTATGGCTACACCTTC CASRAGTANPYGYTF
TRBJ2-1 NA NA TRBV20-1 TGCAGTGCTAGAGATTCCCACCATGAGCAGTTCTTC CSARDSHHEQFF
TRBJ1-5 NA NA TRBV27 TGTGCCAGCGGAACCAGTCGTCAGCCCCAGCATTTT CASGTSRQPQHF
TRBJ2-1 NA TRBD2 TRBV9 TGTGCCAGCAGCGTAGGGCTAGCGGGAGGGTCGTTCTACAATGAGCAGTTCTTC CASSVGLAGGSFYNEQFF
TRBJ2-3 NA NA TRBV29-1 TGCAGCGTTTTAGCATTTAGCACAGATACGCAGTATTTT CSVLAFSTDTQYF
TRBJ2-3 NA NA TRBV2 TGTGCCAGCAGTTTCCAGGAGCAGTATTTT CASSFQEQYF
TRBJ1-1 NA NA TRBV4-1 TGCGCCAGCAGCCAAGAGCAGGGTACGAACACTGAAGCTTTCTTT CASSQEQGTNTEAFF
TRBJ1-1 few TRBD1 TRBV10-3 TGTGCCATCAGTGCCCAGGGGGCGAACACTGAAGCTTTCTTT CAISAQGANTEAFF
TRBJ2-5 many NA TRBV29-1 TGCAGCGTCCAGATGGTCCTACCCGGGGGTCAAGAGACCCAGTACTTC CSVQMVLPGGQETQYF
TRBJ1-1 few NA TRBV5-1 TGCGCCAGCAGCTTTATTCCGGGCGATGAGCACACTGAAGCTTTCTTT CASSFIPGDEHTEAFF
TRBJ2-7 few TRBD2 TRBV29-1 TGCAGCGTTGAAGAATGGGGACTAGCGGGAGTGAACAATGAGCAGTACTTC CSVEEWGLAGVNNEQYF
TRBJ2-5 NA NA TRBV12-3/TRBV12-4 TGTGCCAGCAGTTTTCACCTACAAGAGACCCAGTACTTC CASSFHLQETQYF
TRBJ2-3 few NA TRBV28 TGTGCCAGCAGTCTCGACAAATATACGCAGTATTTT CASSLDKYTQYF
TRBJ2-1 NA NA TRBV11-1 TGTGCCAGCAGCTCCGAATTGAATGAGCAGTTCTTC CASSSELNEQFF
TRBJ2-5 NA NA TRBV20-1 TGCAGTGCTCCTGGGATCGTCCAAGAGACCCAGTACTTC CSAPGIVQETQYF
TRBJ2-7 NA NA TRBV7-8 TGTGCCAGCAGCTCCCCTGACAGAGAGAAAGTTCAGTACTTC CASSSPDREKVQYF
TRBJ2-5 NA NA TRBV20-1 TGCAGTGCTAGTCAGGGGGGCAAAGAGACCCAGTACTTC CSASQGGKETQYF
TRBJ2-3 NA TRBD2 TRBV3-1 TGTGCCAGCAGCCGGGAGGGGTGGGGCACAGATACGCAGTATTTT CASSREGWGTDTQYF
TRBJ2-7 NA TRBD1 TRBV4-2 TGTGCCGGCAGCCAAGAGGTCAGGTGGACAGGGGGCCCTTCCTCCTACGAGCAGTACTTC CAGSQEVRWTGGPSSYEQYF
TRBJ1-1 NA TRBD1 TRBV27 TGTGCCAGCAGTCTGGACAGGAGGGCCACTGAAGCTTTCTTT CASSLDRRATEAFF
TRBJ1-2 NA NA TRBV27 TGTGCCAGCAGTATGTCAGGGAGTAGTTATGGCTACACCTTC CASSMSGSSYGYTF
TRBJ2-1 NA NA TRBV12-3/TRBV12-4 TGTGCCAGCAGTTTACGGGGAGGTCCTCAGGGCAATGAGCAGTTCTTC CASSLRGGPQGNEQFF
TRBJ2-7 NA TRBD1 TRBV5-1 TGCGCCAGCAGCTTAAGGCCAACCGGGACAGAGTTTTCCTACGAGCAGTACTTC CASSLRPTGTEFSYEQYF
TRBJ1-4 NA NA TRBV7-2 TGTGCCAGCAGCTTAGGTGGAAAGGCGGAAAAACTGTTTTTT CASSLGGKAEKLFF
TRBJ2-1 few TRBD1 TRBV7-2 TGTGCCAGCAGCGTCAGACAGGGGTCATACAATGAGCAGTTCTTC CASSVRQGSYNEQFF
TRBJ1-6 NA NA TRBV7-9 TGTGCCAGCAGCCAACCATACCCATATTCACCCCTCCACTTT CASSQPYPYSPLHF
TRBJ1-5 NA TRBD1 TRBV6-2/TRBV6-3 TGTGCCACACAACGGGACAGCCCAAATCAGCCCCAGCATTTT CATQRDSPNQPQHF
TRBJ2-3 NA TRBD2 TRBV20-1 TGCAGTGCTTTTCCAGCGGGGGGGGACACAGATACGCAGTATTTT CSAFPAGGDTDTQYF
TRBJ2-2 NA NA TRBV6-6 TGTGCCAGCAGTTACTCAGGGGGAGGCGACACCGGGGAGCTGTTTTTT CASSYSGGGDTGELFF
TRBJ1-1 NA NA TRBV6-1 TGTGCCAGTAGTCCCCAGGGACTTACTGAAGCTTTCTTT CASSPQGLTEAFF
TRBJ2-1 NA TRBD1 TRBV9 TGTGCCAGCAGCCCCGGACAGGGGGCGTTCAATGAGCAGTTCTTC CASSPGQGAFNEQFF
TRBJ2-3 NA TRBD2 TRBV9 TGTGCCAGCAGCTATCCGACTAGCGGCCCCACAGATACGCAGTATTTT CASSYPTSGPTDTQYF